Below are 12 T cell receptor beta chains sequenced from a single sample in a study of T cell changes during pregnancy in multiple sclerosis. TCRdb keeps only in-frame clones here, not all; method: immunoSEQ multiplex PCR. Of tens of thousands of clones detected, roughly 91% appear once; the ten largest clones hold over 6%. Material: CD8+ T cells from peripheral blood mononuclear cells, obtained in the third trimester of pregnancy. The receptors shown here come from a female donor with multiple sclerosis, enrolled in a pregnancy study.

The gene calls are TRBV5-1 and TRBJ1-3; D unclear. The ends were cut back, 2 bases at V and 0 bases at J, with 12 bases in the middle. CDR3 size: 16 residues. CDR1 is SGHRS and CDR2 is YFSETQ in the germline V gene. CDR3 amino acids: CASSLISRSSGNTIYF. The CDR3 region has the DNA TGCGCCAGCAGCTTAATAAGCCGAAGCTCTGGAAACACCATATATTTT.

The CDR3 loop is CASSVGTGGGETQYF. The CDR3, as DNA: TGTGCCAGCAGTGTCGGGACAGGGGGCGGAGAGACCCAGTACTTC. V usage is TRBV28 and J usage is TRBJ2-5, with TRBD1 identical over 12 bases. The CDR3 sequence is 15 residues long. The germline gives CDR1 MDHEN, CDR2 SYDVKM. J was trimmed by 4 bases and V by 5 bases; bases with no gene match: 5.

V and J are TRBV9 and TRBJ2-1; TRBD2 matches at 10 bases. The germline CDR1 and CDR2 sequences are SGDLS and YYNGEE. There are 15 residues in the CDR3. V lost 4 bases to trimming and J lost 9 bases; unmatched junction nucleotides: 10. The CDR3 DNA sequence: TGTGCCAGCAGCCTAGCGGGGGAAGGATGGGGTGAGCAGTTCTTC. This gives the protein CASSLAGEGWGEQFF. Full variable domain (outside the CDR3, taken from reference TRBV9 and TRBJ2-1): DSGVTQTPKHLITATGQRVTLRCSPRSGDLSVYWYQQSLDQGLQFLIQYYNGEERAKGNILERFSAQQFPDLHSELNLSSLELGDSALYFCASSLAGEGWGEQFFGPGTRLTVL.

The chain employs TRBV7-2 and TRBJ2-3, with TRBD1 identical over 7 bases. The CDR3 spans 13 residues. The junction had 3 bases not matched to a gene; V was cut back by 5 bases and J by 4 bases. The V gene's germline CDR1 is SGHTA and CDR2 FQGNSA. Here the CDR3 reads CASSGQVSDTQYF. For the CDR3, the DNA is TGTGCCAGCAGCGGACAGGTATCAGATACGCAGTATTTT. The full variable domain, with the rest looked up from reference TRBV7-2 and TRBJ2-3, is GAGVSQSPSNKVTEKGKDVELRCDPISGHTALYWYRQSLGQGLEFLIYFQGNSAPDKSGLPSDRFSAERTGGSVSTLTIQRTQQEDSAVYLCASSGQVSDTQYFGPGTRLTVL.

The J gene is TRBJ2-7, the V gene TRBV6-5, with TRBD1 matching 7 bases. Germline CDR1 MNHEY, CDR2 SVGAGI. CDR3 length equals 16 residues. V gave up 2 bases and J gave up 3 bases; unmatched junction bases: 10. The CDR3 protein is CASSYKLARGYYEQYF. Written as DNA, the CDR3 is TGTGCCAGCAGTTACAAGCTGGCCAGGGGGTACTACGAGCAGTACTTC.

V and J are TRBV7-6 and TRBJ2-7; TRBD2 aligns across 14 bases. Germline CDR1 SGHVS, CDR2 FNYEAQ. J gave up 4 bases and V 5 bases, and 7 bases lay outside the gene matches. The CDR3 sequence is 16 residues long. The CDR3 spells CASSEGGLAGEYEQYF. DNA for the CDR3: TGTGCCAGCAGCGAGGGGGGACTAGCGGGAGAATACGAGCAGTACTTC.

By frequency in the sample, this clone is large. For the CDR3, the DNA is TGTGCCAGCTACAATACAGGGTCAGATACGCAGTATTTT. It encodes CASYNTGSDTQYF. The chain links TRBV27 to TRBJ2-3, with D perhaps matching TRBD1 (6 bases). The germline V gene has CDR1 MNHEY and CDR2 SMNVEV (reference sequence). The CDR3 runs to 13 residues. V lost 8 bases, J lost 4 bases, and 13 bases lay in between.

This clone has a single count. The chain recombines TRBV10-3 with TRBJ2-2; D gene ambiguous. This CDR3 region has 13 residues. Deletions cut 2 bases from V and 5 bases from J, with 6 bases between. The germline V gene has CDR1 ENHRY and CDR2 SYGVKD. The DNA for the CDR3 is TGTGCCATCAGTGAGACACATACCGGGGAGCTGTTTTTT. As protein: CAISETHTGELFF.

The V and J genes are TRBV27 and TRBJ2-7; D perhaps matches TRBD2 (5 bases). The germline CDR1 and CDR2 sequences are MNHEY and SMNVEV (reference sequence). This CDR3 has 13 residues. The V end lost 2 bases, the J end lost 5 bases, and 10 bases lay between the germline ends. The CDR3 is CASSLRSGDEQYF. CDR3 coding DNA: TGTGCCAGCAGTTTACGGTCCGGGGACGAGCAGTACTTC.

The chain couples TRBV25-1 to TRBJ2-3; 7 positions match TRBD2. The CDR3 is 16 residues long. V dropped 2 bases and J dropped 0; count of bases not matched to a gene: 5. The germline CDR1 and CDR2 sequences are MGHDK and SYGVNS. CDR3: CASSEGGGTSTDTQYF. CDR3 DNA: TGTGCCAGCAGTGAAGGGGGAGGGACTAGCACAGATACGCAGTATTTT.

The CDR3 region has the DNA TGTGCCATCAGACCAGACAGCTCTGGAAACACCATATATTTT. This codes for CAIRPDSSGNTIYF. This chain uses TRBV10-3 with TRBJ1-3; D might be TRBD1 (5 bases). This CDR3 spans 14 amino acids. V was clipped by 6 bases and J by 0 bases, with 9 bases between them. CDR1 and CDR2 from the germline V gene are ENHRY and SYGVKD.

As regards this clone: This specimen includes other DNA sequences encoding the same CDR3. The chain links TRBV9 to TRBJ2-7; D call uncertain. V shed 4 bases and J shed 1 base, with 9 bases lying between them. This CDR3 is 13 amino acids long. CDR1 and CDR2 (germline): SGDLS, YYNGEE. The CDR3 sequence is CASSPSGSYEQYF. CDR3 nucleotides: TGTGCCAGCAGCCCTAGTGGGTCCTACGAGCAGTACTTC.